These T cell receptor beta chains were read from a single sample in a study of T-cell reconstitution after alpha-beta-depleted transplantation in children. TCRdb processed the PCR reads anew with MiXCR; each CDR3 protein has one entry. The sample lists around 420,000 distinct CDR3 sequences, under 20% occurring once. The input for sequencing was PBMCs, mostly from graft donor cells, taken 360 days after TCRalphabeta/CD19-depleted stem cell transplant. All receptors come from a boy under three years old who had a stem cell transplant for Wiskott-Aldrich syndrome, so the T cells may come from the graft donor. CDR3s include the opening cysteine and the closing phenylalanine or tryptophan. D genes are given only for firm matches. Where a row states a size, it is once, few, many or the class of an expanded clone; other rows omit it.

J gene: TRBJ1-1; V gene: TRBV5-1; clone size: -; D gene: TRBD1; CDR3 protein: CASSLKQGTEAFF
J gene: TRBJ1-5; V gene: TRBV7-9; clone size: -; D gene: -; CDR3 protein: CASSLALTGNQPQHF
J gene: TRBJ2-7; V gene: TRBV27; clone size: once; D gene: -; CDR3 protein: CASSSVDRSYEQYF
J gene: TRBJ2-2; V gene: TRBV5-1; clone size: -; D gene: -; CDR3 protein: CASSQTWDLNTGELFF
J gene: TRBJ2-3; V gene: TRBV10-3; clone size: few; D gene: TRBD2; CDR3 protein: CAIRSGGEGTDTQYF
J gene: TRBJ1-1; V gene: TRBV4-1; clone size: -; D gene: -; CDR3 protein: CASSQRRQPNTEAFF
J gene: TRBJ1-6; V gene: TRBV7-9; clone size: -; D gene: -; CDR3 protein: CASSRVQVNSPLHF
J gene: TRBJ2-2; V gene: TRBV5-1; clone size: many; D gene: -; CDR3 protein: CASSLGGTGNTGELFF
J gene: TRBJ1-1; V gene: TRBV29-1; clone size: few; D gene: -; CDR3 protein: CSVELMGGNTEAFF
J gene: TRBJ1-1; V gene: TRBV7-9; clone size: -; D gene: -; CDR3 protein: CASSRQLNTEAFF
J gene: TRBJ2-3; V gene: TRBV27; clone size: -; D gene: TRBD2; CDR3 protein: CASSRTSITDTQYF
J gene: TRBJ2-3; V gene: TRBV12-3/TRBV12-4; clone size: -; D gene: TRBD2; CDR3 protein: CASSLAGGPSDTQYF
J gene: TRBJ2-1; V gene: TRBV24-1; clone size: -; D gene: -; CDR3 protein: CATSAARDYNEQFF
J gene: TRBJ2-2; V gene: TRBV2; clone size: -; D gene: -; CDR3 protein: CASRGWGGELFF
J gene: TRBJ2-6; V gene: TRBV5-1; clone size: few; D gene: -; CDR3 protein: CASSLAPAPGANVLTF
J gene: TRBJ2-5; V gene: TRBV20-1; clone size: few; D gene: TRBD1; CDR3 protein: CSARTGDETQYF
J gene: TRBJ2-6; V gene: TRBV12-3/TRBV12-4; clone size: -; D gene: -; CDR3 protein: CASINWANVLTF
J gene: TRBJ2-1; V gene: TRBV20-1; clone size: -; D gene: -; CDR3 protein: CSARAPRDTYNEQFF
J gene: TRBJ2-5; V gene: TRBV11-2; clone size: -; D gene: TRBD1; CDR3 protein: CASSLEERTGFGETQYF
J gene: TRBJ2-7; V gene: TRBV5-1; clone size: few; D gene: -; CDR3 protein: CASSLGAGYEQYF
J gene: TRBJ2-3; V gene: TRBV14; clone size: -; D gene: -; CDR3 protein: CASRAHGARIDTQYF
J gene: TRBJ1-1; V gene: TRBV6-5; clone size: few; D gene: -; CDR3 protein: CASSYSFQSKDTEAFF
J gene: TRBJ1-2; V gene: TRBV6-6; clone size: -; D gene: -; CDR3 protein: CASSSTIHGYTF
J gene: TRBJ2-2; V gene: TRBV20-1; clone size: few; D gene: -; CDR3 protein: CSAPVSETGELFF
J gene: TRBJ2-5; V gene: TRBV24-1; clone size: -; D gene: -; CDR3 protein: CATSDHLQETQYF
J gene: TRBJ2-2; V gene: TRBV24-1; clone size: few; D gene: -; CDR3 protein: CATSEPYGADTGELFF
J gene: TRBJ1-5; V gene: TRBV15; clone size: -; D gene: -; CDR3 protein: CATSRAGSNQPQHF
J gene: TRBJ2-7; V gene: TRBV24-1; clone size: -; D gene: -; CDR3 protein: CATSSRRGEEQYF
J gene: TRBJ2-5; V gene: TRBV7-9; clone size: -; D gene: -; CDR3 protein: CASSHFWTAIQETQYF
J gene: TRBJ2-7; V gene: TRBV4-3; clone size: few; D gene: TRBD1; CDR3 protein: CASSQDPRTGYEQYF
J gene: TRBJ1-1; V gene: TRBV12-3/TRBV12-4; clone size: -; D gene: -; CDR3 protein: CASSFPRAREAFF
J gene: TRBJ1-2; V gene: TRBV20-1; clone size: few; D gene: -; CDR3 protein: CSAESSDSYGYTF
J gene: TRBJ2-1; V gene: TRBV5-1; clone size: few; D gene: TRBD2; CDR3 protein: CASSLVASGSIDEQFF
J gene: TRBJ2-1; V gene: TRBV29-1; clone size: few; D gene: -; CDR3 protein: CSVVPGFWNNEQFF
J gene: TRBJ2-2; V gene: TRBV4-2; clone size: -; D gene: TRBD1; CDR3 protein: CASSQPVRGTGSTGELFF
J gene: TRBJ2-7; V gene: TRBV6-2/TRBV6-3; clone size: few; D gene: -; CDR3 protein: CASSYTRLREYYEQYF
J gene: TRBJ2-5; V gene: TRBV5-1; clone size: few; D gene: -; CDR3 protein: CASSLLGERTQYF
J gene: TRBJ2-4; V gene: TRBV9; clone size: few; D gene: -; CDR3 protein: CASSASPGQKGTAKNIQYF
J gene: TRBJ2-1; V gene: TRBV24-1; clone size: few; D gene: TRBD1; CDR3 protein: CATSDWTGSHNEQFF
J gene: TRBJ2-5; V gene: TRBV20-1; clone size: -; D gene: TRBD2; CDR3 protein: CIARDWRGLVETQYF
J gene: TRBJ2-1; V gene: TRBV4-1; clone size: -; D gene: TRBD2; CDR3 protein: CASSHLLAGGSSYNEQFF
J gene: TRBJ2-5; V gene: TRBV24-1; clone size: -; D gene: TRBD2; CDR3 protein: CAIGLAGTETQYF
J gene: TRBJ1-1; V gene: TRBV7-9; clone size: -; D gene: -; CDR3 protein: CASSLKRTPNTEAFF
J gene: TRBJ2-1; V gene: TRBV29-1; clone size: few; D gene: TRBD1; CDR3 protein: CSVYTGTGRYNEQFF
J gene: TRBJ1-1; V gene: TRBV11-2; clone size: few; D gene: TRBD1; CDR3 protein: CASSLVYRGSLNTEAFF
J gene: TRBJ2-1; V gene: TRBV18; clone size: -; D gene: -; CDR3 protein: CASSPGVGYEHEQFF
J gene: TRBJ2-5; V gene: TRBV7-2; clone size: few; D gene: TRBD1; CDR3 protein: CASSSTGVRETQYF
J gene: TRBJ2-1; V gene: TRBV6-4; clone size: -; D gene: TRBD1; CDR3 protein: CASSDPSTGHNEQFF
J gene: TRBJ2-1; V gene: TRBV29-1; clone size: few; D gene: -; CDR3 protein: CSVGLRDPYNEQFF
J gene: TRBJ2-7; V gene: TRBV4-3; clone size: -; D gene: TRBD1; CDR3 protein: CASSQSGTGSYEQYF
J gene: TRBJ2-7; V gene: TRBV24-1; clone size: few; D gene: TRBD1; CDR3 protein: CATSDPGTGLDEQYF
J gene: TRBJ2-1; V gene: TRBV5-1; clone size: -; D gene: -; CDR3 protein: CASSTGTGMAYNEQFF
J gene: TRBJ2-7; V gene: TRBV10-2; clone size: -; D gene: -; CDR3 protein: CASSKPGSSYEQYF
J gene: TRBJ2-3; V gene: TRBV2; clone size: -; D gene: -; CDR3 protein: CASSGHPSADTQYF
J gene: TRBJ2-1; V gene: TRBV2; clone size: many; D gene: -; CDR3 protein: CASSGGGIYNEQFF
J gene: TRBJ2-7; V gene: TRBV27; clone size: few; D gene: -; CDR3 protein: CASSLTLRREQYF
J gene: TRBJ2-7; V gene: TRBV5-1; clone size: -; D gene: -; CDR3 protein: CASNGRPSYEQYF
J gene: TRBJ2-5; V gene: TRBV4-1; clone size: few; D gene: -; CDR3 protein: CASSQVGRGSMETQYF
J gene: TRBJ2-7; V gene: TRBV25-1; clone size: many; D gene: -; CDR3 protein: CASREGSPYYEQYF
J gene: TRBJ1-2; V gene: TRBV10-3; clone size: -; D gene: -; CDR3 protein: CAISESGRGSYGYTF